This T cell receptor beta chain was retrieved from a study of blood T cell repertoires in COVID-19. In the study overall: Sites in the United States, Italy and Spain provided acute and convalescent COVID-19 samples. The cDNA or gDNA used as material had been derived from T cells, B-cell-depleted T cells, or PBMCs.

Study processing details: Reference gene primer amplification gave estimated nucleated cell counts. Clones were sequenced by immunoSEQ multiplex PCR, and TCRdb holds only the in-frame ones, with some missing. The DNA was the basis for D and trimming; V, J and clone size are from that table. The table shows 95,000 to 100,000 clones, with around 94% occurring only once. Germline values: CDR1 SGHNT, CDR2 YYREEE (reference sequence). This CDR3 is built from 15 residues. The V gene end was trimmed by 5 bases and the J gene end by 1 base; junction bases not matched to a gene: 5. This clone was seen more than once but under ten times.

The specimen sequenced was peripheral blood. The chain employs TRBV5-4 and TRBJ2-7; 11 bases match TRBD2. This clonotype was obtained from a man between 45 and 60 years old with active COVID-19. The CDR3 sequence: CASSLVAGGSYEQYF. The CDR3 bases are TGTGCCAGCAGTCTGGTAGCGGGAGGGTCCTACGAGCAGTACTTC.